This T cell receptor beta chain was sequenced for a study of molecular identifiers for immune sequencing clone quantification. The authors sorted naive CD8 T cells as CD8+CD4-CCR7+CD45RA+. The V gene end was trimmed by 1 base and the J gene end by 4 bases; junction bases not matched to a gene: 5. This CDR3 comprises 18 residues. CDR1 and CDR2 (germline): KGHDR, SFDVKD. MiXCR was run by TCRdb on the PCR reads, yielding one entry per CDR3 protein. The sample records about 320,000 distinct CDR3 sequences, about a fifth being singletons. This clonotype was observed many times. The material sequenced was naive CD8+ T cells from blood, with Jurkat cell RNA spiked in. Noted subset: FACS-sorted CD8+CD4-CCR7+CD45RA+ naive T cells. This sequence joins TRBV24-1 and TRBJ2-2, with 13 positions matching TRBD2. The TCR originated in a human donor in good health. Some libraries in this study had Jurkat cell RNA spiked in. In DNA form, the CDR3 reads TGTGCCACCAGTGATTTACTAGCGGGAGGGCCTGGCACCGGGGAGCTGTTTTTT. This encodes CATSDLLAGGPGTGELFF.